These T cell receptor beta chains were read from a single sample in a study of cytomegalovirus exposure and HLA in healthy donors. Profiled with immunoSEQ multiplex PCR; TCRdb holds only in-frame clones, not every one. Of 150,000 or so clones detected, roughly four fifths appear once; the ten largest clones hold approximately 7%. Sequencing was carried out using PBMCs. These receptors were collected from a male donor in good health and CMV-seronegative. CDR3s include the opening cysteine and the closing phenylalanine or tryptophan. D genes are given only for firm matches. Size values are once, few and many counts, or a class for expanded clones, and some rows have none.

j_call v_call clone_size d_call cdr3_aa cdr3_nt
TRBJ1-1 TRBV7-2 - TRBD1 CASSLEDRVNTEAFF TGTGCCAGCAGCTTAGAGGACAGGGTGAACACTGAAGCTTTCTTT
TRBJ1-2 TRBV28 - - CASSFSDGYTF TGTGCCAGCAGTTTTTCGGATGGCTACACCTTC
TRBJ2-7 TRBV28 - TRBD2 CASNGLAGSYEQYF TGTGCCAGCAACGGCCTAGCGGGTTCCTACGAGCAGTACTTC
TRBJ2-7 TRBV7-9 - TRBD2 CASSRSGTSYEQYF TGTGCCAGCAGCCGGTCCGGGACTAGCTACGAGCAGTACTTC
TRBJ2-3 TRBV19 - TRBD2 CASTFSGGTTDTQYF TGTGCCAGTACATTTAGCGGGGGGACAACAGATACGCAGTATTTT
TRBJ1-1 TRBV30 once TRBD1 CAWSDITGGRTEAFF TGTGCCTGGAGTGATATCACAGGGGGAAGGACTGAAGCTTTCTTT
TRBJ2-2 TRBV7-3 - - CASSLNRAGANTGELFF TGTGCCAGCAGCTTAAATCGGGCAGGGGCGAACACCGGGGAGCTGTTTTTT
TRBJ2-7 TRBV9 - TRBD2 CASSPRASGEREQYF TGTGCCAGCAGCCCCCGGGCTAGCGGGGAGCGCGAGCAGTACTTC
TRBJ1-1 TRBV25-1 - - CASNRENTEAFF TGTGCCAGCAACAGGGAGAACACTGAAGCTTTCTTT
TRBJ1-6 TRBV4-3 - - CASSQAGTGNSPLHF TGCGCCAGCAGCCAGGCCGGGACTGGAAATTCACCCCTCCACTTT
TRBJ1-5 TRBV30 - - CAWSGGQYNQPQHF TGTGCCTGGAGTGGTGGACAGTACAATCAGCCCCAGCATTTT
TRBJ2-1 TRBV15 few - CATSKGVADNEQFF TGTGCCACCAGCAAAGGGGTAGCCGACAATGAGCAGTTCTTC
TRBJ2-1 TRBV7-7 - - CASSRGLGMGNEQFF TGTGCTAGCAGCCGGGGATTAGGGATGGGAAATGAGCAGTTCTTC
TRBJ2-1 TRBV19 - TRBD2 CASKREASYNEQFF TGTGCCTCGAAGCGGGAGGCCTCCTACAATGAGCAGTTCTTC
TRBJ1-1 TRBV27 - TRBD1 CASSQDRERTEAFF TGTGCCAGCAGCCAAGACAGGGAGAGGACTGAAGCTTTCTTT
TRBJ1-6 TRBV10-2 - TRBD1 CASSDPLVTRDRRKFNSPLHF TGCGCCAGCAGTGACCCCCTCGTTACACGGGACAGAAGAAAGTTTAATTCACCCCTCCACTTT
TRBJ1-4 TRBV2 - - CASSEATGTGEKLFF TGTGCCAGCAGTGAAGCCACAGGGACGGGAGAAAAACTGTTTTTT
TRBJ2-1 TRBV19 - TRBD2 CASSYGGFGEQFF TGTGCCAGTAGCTACGGGGGGTTCGGGGAGCAGTTCTTC
TRBJ2-3 TRBV7-6 - - CASSLARNQHTDTQYF TGTGCCAGCAGCTTAGCGCGGAACCAGCACACAGATACGCAGTATTTT
TRBJ2-7 TRBV25-1 - TRBD2 CASSGGGAGGYHEQYF TGTGCCAGCAGTGGTGGGGGGGCGGGAGGGTACCACGAGCAGTACTTC